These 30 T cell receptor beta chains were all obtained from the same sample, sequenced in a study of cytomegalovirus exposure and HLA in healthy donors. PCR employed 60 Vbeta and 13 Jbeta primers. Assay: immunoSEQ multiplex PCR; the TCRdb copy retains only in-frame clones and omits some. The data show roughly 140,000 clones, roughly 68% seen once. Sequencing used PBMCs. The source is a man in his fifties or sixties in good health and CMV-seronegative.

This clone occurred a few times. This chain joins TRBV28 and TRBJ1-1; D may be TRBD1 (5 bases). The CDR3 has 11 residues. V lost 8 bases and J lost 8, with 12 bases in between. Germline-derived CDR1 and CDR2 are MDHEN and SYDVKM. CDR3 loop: CASGGNPEAFF. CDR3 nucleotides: TGTGCCAGCGGGGGGAATCCGGAAGCTTTCTTT.

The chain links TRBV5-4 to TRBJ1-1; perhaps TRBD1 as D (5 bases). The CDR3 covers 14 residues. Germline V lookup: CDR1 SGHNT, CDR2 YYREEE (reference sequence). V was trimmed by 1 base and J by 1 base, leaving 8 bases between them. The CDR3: CASSLLQGNTEAFF. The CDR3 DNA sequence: TGTGCCAGCAGCTTGTTGCAGGGGAACACTGAAGCTTTCTTT.

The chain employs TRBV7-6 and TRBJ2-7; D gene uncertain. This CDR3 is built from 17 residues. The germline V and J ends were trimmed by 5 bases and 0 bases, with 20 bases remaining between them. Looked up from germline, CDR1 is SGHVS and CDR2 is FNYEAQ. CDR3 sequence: CASSPHRRDNPSYEQYF. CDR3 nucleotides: TGTGCCAGCAGCCCCCACCGCCGAGACAACCCCTCCTACGAGCAGTACTTC.

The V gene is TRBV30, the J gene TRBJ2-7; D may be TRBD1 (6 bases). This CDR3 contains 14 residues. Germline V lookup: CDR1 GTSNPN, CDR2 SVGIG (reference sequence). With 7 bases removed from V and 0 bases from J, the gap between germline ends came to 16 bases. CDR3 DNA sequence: TGTGCCTTCCTATCAGGGGAGATCTCCTACGAGCAGTACTTC. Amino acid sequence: CAFLSGEISYEQYF.

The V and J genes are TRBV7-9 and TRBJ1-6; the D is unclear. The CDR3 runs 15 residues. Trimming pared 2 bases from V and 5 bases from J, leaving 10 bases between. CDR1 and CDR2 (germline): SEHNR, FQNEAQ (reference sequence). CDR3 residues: CASSLLTVNNSPLHF. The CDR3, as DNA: TGTGCCAGCAGCTTACTTACAGTGAATAATTCACCCCTCCACTTT. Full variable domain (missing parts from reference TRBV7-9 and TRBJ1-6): DTGVSQNPRHKITKRGQNVTFRCDPISEHNRLYWYRQTLGQGPEFLTYFQNEAQLEKSRLLSDRFSAERPKGSFSTLEIQRTEQGDSAMYLCASSLLTVNNSPLHFGNGTRLTVT.

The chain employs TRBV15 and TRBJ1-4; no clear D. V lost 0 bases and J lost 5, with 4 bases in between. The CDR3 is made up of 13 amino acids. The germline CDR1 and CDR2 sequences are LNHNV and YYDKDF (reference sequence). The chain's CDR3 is CATSRDRNEKLFF. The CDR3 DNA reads TGTGCCACCAGCAGAGACAGGAATGAAAAACTGTTTTTT. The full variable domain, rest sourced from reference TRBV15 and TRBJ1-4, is DAMVIQNPRYQVTQFGKPVTLSCSQTLNHNVMYWYQQKSSQAPKLLFHYYDKDFNNEADTPDNFQSRRPNTSFCFLDIRSPGLGDTAMYLCATSRDRNEKLFFGSGTQLSVL.

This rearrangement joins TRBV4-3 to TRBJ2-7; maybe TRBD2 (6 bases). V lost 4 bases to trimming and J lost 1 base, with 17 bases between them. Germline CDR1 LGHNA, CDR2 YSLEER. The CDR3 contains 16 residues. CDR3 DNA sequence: TGCGCCAGCAGCCCCACCCTGGCGCGGGGTTCCTACGAGCAGTACTTC. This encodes CASSPTLARGSYEQYF.

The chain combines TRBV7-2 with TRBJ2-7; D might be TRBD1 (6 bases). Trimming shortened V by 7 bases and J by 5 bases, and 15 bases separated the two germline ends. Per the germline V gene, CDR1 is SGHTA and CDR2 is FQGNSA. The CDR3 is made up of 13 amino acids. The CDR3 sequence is CASTHRDWHEQYF. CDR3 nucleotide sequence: TGTGCCAGCACCCACAGGGATTGGCACGAGCAGTACTTC.

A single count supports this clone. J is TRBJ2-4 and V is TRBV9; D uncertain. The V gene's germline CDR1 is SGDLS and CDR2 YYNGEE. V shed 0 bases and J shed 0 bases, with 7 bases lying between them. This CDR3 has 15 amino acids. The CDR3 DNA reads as TGTGCCAGCAGCGTAGCCAGTATAGCCAAAAACATTCAGTACTTC. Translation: CASSVASIAKNIQYF.

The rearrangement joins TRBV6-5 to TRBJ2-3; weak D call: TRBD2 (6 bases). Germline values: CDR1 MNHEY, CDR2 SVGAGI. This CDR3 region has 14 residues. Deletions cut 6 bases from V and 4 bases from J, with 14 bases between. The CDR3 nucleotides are TGTGCCAGCAGCTCCGGGGGAGGTGCAGATACGCAGTATTTT. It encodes CASSSGGGADTQYF.

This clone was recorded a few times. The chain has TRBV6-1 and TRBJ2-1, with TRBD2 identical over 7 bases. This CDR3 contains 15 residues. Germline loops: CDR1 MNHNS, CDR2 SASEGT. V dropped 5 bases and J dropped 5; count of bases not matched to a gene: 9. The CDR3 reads CASSLEREWNNEQFF. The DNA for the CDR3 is TGTGCCAGCAGTCTTGAGCGGGAATGGAACAATGAGCAGTTCTTC.

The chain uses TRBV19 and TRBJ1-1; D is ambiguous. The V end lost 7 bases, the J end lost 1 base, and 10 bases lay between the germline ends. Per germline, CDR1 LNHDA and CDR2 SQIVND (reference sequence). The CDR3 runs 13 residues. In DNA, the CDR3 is TGTGCCAGTACCCCTGACAAGAACACTGAAGCTTTCTTT. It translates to CASTPDKNTEAFF.

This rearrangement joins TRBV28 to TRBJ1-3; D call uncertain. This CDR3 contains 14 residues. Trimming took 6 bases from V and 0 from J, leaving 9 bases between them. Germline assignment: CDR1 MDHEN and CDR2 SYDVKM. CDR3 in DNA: TGTGCCAGCAGGTTGGGCAGCTCTGGAAACACCATATATTTT. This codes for CASRLGSSGNTIYF.

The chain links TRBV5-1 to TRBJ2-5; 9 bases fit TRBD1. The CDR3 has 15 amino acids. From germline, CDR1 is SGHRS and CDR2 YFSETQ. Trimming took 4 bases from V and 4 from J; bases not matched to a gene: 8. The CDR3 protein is CASSLTGQGLETQYF. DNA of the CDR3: TGCGCCAGCAGCCTGACGGGACAGGGATTAGAGACCCAGTACTTC.

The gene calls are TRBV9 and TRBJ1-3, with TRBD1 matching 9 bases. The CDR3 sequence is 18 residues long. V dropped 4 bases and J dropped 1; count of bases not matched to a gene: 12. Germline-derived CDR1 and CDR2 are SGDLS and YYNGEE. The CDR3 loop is CASSTPGTGYGSGNTIYF. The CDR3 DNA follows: TGTGCCAGCAGCACCCCCGGGACAGGGTATGGATCTGGAAACACCATATATTTT.

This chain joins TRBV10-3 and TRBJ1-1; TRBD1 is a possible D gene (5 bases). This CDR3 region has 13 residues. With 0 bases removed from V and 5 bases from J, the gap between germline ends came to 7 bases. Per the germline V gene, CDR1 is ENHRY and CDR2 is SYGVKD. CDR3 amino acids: CAISESPGTEAFF. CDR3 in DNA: TGTGCCATCAGTGAGTCCCCAGGGACTGAAGCTTTCTTT.

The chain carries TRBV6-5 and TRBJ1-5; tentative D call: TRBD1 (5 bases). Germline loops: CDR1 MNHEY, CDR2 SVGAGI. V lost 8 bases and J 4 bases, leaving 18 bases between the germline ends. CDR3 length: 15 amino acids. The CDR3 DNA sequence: TGTGCCAGCCGATCGTCTGGACGGGGGAATCAGCCCCAGCATTTT. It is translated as CASRSSGRGNQPQHF.

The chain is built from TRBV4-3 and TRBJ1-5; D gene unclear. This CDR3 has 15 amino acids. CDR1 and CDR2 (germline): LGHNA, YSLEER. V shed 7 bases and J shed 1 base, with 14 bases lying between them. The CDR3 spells CASKQVIGSNQPQHF. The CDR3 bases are TGCGCCAGCAAGCAGGTCATTGGGAGCAATCAGCCCCAGCATTTT.

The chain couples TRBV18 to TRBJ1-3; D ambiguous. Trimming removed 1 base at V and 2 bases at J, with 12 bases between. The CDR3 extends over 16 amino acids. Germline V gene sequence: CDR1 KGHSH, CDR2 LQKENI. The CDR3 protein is CASSPRGEATGNTIYF. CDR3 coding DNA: TGTGCCAGCTCACCACGCGGGGAGGCAACTGGAAACACCATATATTTT.

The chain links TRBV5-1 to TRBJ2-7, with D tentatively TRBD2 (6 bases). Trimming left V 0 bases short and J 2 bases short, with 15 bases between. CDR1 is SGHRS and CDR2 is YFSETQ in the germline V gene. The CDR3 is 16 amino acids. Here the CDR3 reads CASSLASSGGAYEQYF. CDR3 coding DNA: TGCGCCAGCAGCTTGGCGAGTAGCGGAGGGGCCTACGAGCAGTACTTC. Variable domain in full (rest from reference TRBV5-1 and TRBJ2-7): KAGVTQTPRYLIKTRGQQVTLSCSPISGHRSVSWYQQTPGQGLQFLFEYFSETQRNKGNFPGRFSGRQFSNSRSEMNVSTLELGDSALYLCASSLASSGGAYEQYFGPGTRLTVT.

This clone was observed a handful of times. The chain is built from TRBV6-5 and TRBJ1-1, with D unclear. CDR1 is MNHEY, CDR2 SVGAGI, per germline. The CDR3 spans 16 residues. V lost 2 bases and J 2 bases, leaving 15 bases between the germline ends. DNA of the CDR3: TGTGCCAGCAGTTACGCGGTTAAATTCTCAAACACTGAAGCTTTCTTT. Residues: CASSYAVKFSNTEAFF.

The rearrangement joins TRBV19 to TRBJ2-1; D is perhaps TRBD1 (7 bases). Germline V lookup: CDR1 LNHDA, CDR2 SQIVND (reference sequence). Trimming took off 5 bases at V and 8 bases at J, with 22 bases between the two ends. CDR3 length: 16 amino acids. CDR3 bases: TGTGCCAGTAGTCCGCGACAGGGCGCGGGGTTTGATGAGCAGTTCTTC. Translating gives CASSPRQGAGFDEQFF.

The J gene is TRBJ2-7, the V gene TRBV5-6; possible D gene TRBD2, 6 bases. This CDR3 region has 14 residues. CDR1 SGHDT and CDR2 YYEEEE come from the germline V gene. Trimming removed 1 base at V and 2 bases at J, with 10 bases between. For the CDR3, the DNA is TGTGCCAGCAGCTTGACACCGGGGGCCTACGAGCAGTACTTC. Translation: CASSLTPGAYEQYF.

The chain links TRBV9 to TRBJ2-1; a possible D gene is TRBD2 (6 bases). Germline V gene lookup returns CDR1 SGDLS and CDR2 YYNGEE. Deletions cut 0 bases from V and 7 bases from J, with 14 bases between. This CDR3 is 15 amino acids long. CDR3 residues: CASSVDPAGGNEQFF. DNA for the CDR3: TGTGCCAGCAGCGTAGATCCGGCAGGAGGGAATGAGCAGTTCTTC.

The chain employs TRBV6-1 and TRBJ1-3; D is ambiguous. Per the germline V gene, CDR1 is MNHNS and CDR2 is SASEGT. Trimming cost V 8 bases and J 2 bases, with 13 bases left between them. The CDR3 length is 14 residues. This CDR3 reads CASDRESTGNTIYF. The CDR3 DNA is TGTGCCAGCGATAGGGAGTCCACTGGAAACACCATATATTTT.

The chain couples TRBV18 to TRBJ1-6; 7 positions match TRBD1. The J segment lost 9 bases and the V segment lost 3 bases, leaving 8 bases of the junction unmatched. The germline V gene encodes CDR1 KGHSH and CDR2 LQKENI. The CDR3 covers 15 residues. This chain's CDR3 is CASSPGQVQFSPLHF. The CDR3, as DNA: TGTGCCAGCTCACCCGGACAGGTCCAATTTTCACCCCTCCACTTT.

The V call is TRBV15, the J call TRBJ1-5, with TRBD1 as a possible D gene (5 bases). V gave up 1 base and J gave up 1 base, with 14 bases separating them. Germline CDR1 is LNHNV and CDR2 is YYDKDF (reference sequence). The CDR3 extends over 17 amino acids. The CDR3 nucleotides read TGTGCCACCAGCAGAGGGGGTAGGGGTGGCAGCAATCAGCCCCAGCATTTT. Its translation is CATSRGGRGGSNQPQHF.

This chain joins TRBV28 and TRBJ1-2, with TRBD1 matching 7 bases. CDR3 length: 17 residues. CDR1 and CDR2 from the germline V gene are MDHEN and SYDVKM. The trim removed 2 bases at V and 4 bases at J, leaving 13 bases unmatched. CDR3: CASSLGEGQEWAYGYTF. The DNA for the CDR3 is TGTGCCAGCAGTTTAGGGGAAGGACAGGAGTGGGCCTATGGCTACACCTTC.

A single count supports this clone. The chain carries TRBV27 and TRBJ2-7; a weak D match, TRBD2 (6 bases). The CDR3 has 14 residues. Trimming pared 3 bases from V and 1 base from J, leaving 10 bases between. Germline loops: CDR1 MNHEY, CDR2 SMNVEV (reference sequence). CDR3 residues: CASSFKEGSYEQYF. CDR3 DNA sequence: TGTGCCAGCAGTTTTAAGGAGGGGTCCTACGAGCAGTACTTC.

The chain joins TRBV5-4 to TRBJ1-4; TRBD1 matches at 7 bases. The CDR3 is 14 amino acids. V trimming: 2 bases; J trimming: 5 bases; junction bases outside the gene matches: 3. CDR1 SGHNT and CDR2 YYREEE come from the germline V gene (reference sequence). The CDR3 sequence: CASSFQGGNEKLFF. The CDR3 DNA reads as TGTGCCAGCAGCTTCCAGGGGGGAAATGAAAAACTGTTTTTT.